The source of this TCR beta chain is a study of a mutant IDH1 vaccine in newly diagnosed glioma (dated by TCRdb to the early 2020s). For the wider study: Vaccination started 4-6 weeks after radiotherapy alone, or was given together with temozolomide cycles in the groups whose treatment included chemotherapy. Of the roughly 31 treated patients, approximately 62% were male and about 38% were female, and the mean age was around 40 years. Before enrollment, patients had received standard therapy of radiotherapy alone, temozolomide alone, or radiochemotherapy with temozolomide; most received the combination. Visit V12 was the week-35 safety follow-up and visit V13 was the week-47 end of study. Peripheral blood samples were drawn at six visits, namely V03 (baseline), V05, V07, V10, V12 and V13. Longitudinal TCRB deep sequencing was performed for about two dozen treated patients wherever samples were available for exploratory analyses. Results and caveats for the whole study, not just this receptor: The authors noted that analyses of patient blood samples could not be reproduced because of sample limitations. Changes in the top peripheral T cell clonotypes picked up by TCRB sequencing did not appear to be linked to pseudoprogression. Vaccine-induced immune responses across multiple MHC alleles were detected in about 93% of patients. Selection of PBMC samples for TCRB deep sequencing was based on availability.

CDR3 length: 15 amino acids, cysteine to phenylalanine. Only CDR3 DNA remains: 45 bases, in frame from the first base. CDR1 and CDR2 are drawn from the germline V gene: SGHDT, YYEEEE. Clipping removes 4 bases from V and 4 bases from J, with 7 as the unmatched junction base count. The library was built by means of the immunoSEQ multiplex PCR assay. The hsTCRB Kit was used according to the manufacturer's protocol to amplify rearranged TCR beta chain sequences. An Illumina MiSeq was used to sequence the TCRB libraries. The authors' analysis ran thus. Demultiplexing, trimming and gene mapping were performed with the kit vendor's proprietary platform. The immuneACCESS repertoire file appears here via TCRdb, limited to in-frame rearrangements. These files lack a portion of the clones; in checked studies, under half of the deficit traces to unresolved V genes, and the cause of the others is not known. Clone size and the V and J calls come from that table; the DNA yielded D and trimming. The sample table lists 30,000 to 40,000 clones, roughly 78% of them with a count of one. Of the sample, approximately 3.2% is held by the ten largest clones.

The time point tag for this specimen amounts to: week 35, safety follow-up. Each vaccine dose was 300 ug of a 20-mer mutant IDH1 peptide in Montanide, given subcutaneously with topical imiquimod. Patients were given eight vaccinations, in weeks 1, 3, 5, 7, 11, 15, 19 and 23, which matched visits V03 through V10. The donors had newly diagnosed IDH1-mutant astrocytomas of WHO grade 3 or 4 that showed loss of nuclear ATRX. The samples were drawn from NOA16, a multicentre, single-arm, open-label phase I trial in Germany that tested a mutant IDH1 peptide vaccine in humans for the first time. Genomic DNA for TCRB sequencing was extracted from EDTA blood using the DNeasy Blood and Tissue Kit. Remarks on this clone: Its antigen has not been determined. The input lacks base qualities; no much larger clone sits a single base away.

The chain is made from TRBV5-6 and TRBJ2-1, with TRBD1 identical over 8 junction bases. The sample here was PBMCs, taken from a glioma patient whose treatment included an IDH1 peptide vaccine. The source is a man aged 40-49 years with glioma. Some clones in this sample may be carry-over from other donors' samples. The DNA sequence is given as TGTGCCAGCAGCAAAGGACAGGGTATTTACAATGAGCAGTTCTTC. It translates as CASSKGQGIYNEQFF.